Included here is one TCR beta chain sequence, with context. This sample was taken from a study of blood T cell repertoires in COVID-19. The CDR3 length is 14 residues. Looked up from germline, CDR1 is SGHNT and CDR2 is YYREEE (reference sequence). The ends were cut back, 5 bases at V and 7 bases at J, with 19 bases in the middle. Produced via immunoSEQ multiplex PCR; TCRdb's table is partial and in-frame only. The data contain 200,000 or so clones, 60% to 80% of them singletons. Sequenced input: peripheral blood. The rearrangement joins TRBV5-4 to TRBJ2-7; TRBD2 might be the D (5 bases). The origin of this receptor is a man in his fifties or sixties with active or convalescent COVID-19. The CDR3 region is CASSFPGSLGEQYF. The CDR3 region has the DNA TGTGCCAGCAGTTTCCCGGGATCTCTGGGGGAGCAGTACTTC.